These 20 T cell receptor beta chains were all obtained from the same sample, sequenced in a study of OX40 agonist ivuxolimab in advanced cancers. TCRdb's copy holds only in-frame clones and misses some; the assay was immunoSEQ multiplex PCR. This table has approximately 57,000 clones, approximately 78% appearing once. The starting material was CD4+ or CD8+ T cells sorted from blood, obtained in a trial of the OX40 agonist ivuxolimab. These receptors were obtained from an adult with an advanced solid tumor such as melanoma, head and neck, liver or kidney cancer.

The chain couples TRBV28 to TRBJ1-6; 7 nucleotides align to TRBD1. Per germline, CDR1 MDHEN and CDR2 SYDVKM. This CDR3 is 15 amino acids long. J lost 5 bases, V lost 2 bases, and 3 bases had no gene match. CDR3 region: CASSLAQGDNSPLHF. In DNA, the CDR3 is TGTGCCAGCAGTTTAGCGCAGGGGGATAATTCACCCCTCCACTTT.

There are a few counts of this clone. This chain uses TRBV7-8 with TRBJ1-2; D is unclear. Germline CDR1 SGHVS, CDR2 FQNEAQ. This CDR3 contains 17 residues. V was clipped by 3 bases and J by 0 bases, with 17 bases between them. This CDR3 reads CASSFRTRLLSNYGYTF. The CDR3 bases are TGTGCCAGCAGCTTTAGAACCAGACTATTATCTAACTATGGCTACACCTTC.

This clone has only one observation. The chain joins TRBV9 to TRBJ1-4; D not certain. V dropped 4 bases and J dropped 0 bases, with 13 bases sitting between them. The germline V gene has CDR1 SGDLS and CDR2 YYNGEE. The CDR3 is made up of 16 amino acids. The CDR3 nucleotides read TGTGCCAGCAGCCCAAGGACGGCTGCAACTAATGAAAAACTGTTTTTT. Translating gives CASSPRTAATNEKLFF.

The chain recombines TRBV6-5 with TRBJ1-1; 7 bases match TRBD1. This CDR3 region has 13 residues. CDR1 and CDR2 (germline): MNHEY, SVGAGI. The ends lost 6 bases at V and 6 bases at J; junction bases unmatched: 7. DNA of the CDR3: TGTGCCAGCAGAAACAGGGGTGTGGCTGAAGCTTTCTTT. Encoded protein: CASRNRGVAEAFF.

This sequence joins TRBV5-5 and TRBJ2-7, with D perhaps TRBD1 (6 bases). Trimming removed 2 bases from V and 5 bases from J, with 17 bases in between. The CDR3 runs to 15 residues. Germline CDR1 and CDR2: SGHKS and YYEKEE (reference sequence). CDR3 coding DNA: TGTGCCAGCAGCTTCATGGAAAGGGGGACCCACGAGCAGTACTTC. Translated: CASSFMERGTHEQYF.

This clone was detected only a few times. The chain links TRBV29-1 to TRBJ1-3; the D gene is possibly TRBD1 (6 bases). V lost 7 bases, J lost 0 bases, and 10 bases lay in between. Germline V gives CDR1 SQVTM, CDR2 ANQGSEA. This CDR3 region has 13 residues. The CDR3 nucleotides are TGCAGCGCGACAGGAGACTCTGGAAACACCATATATTTT. Amino acids: CSATGDSGNTIYF.

The rearrangement uses TRBV21-1 and TRBJ2-1; the table's D call of TRBD1 was not tested on the DNA. TRBV21-1 is a known pseudogene. This CDR3 contains 16 residues. The CDR3 nucleotides are TGTGCCAGCAGCAAATGTGACAGCCACTCCTCGGATGAGCAGTTCTTC. Translation gives CASSKCDSHSSDEQFF.

This rearrangement joins TRBV5-1 to TRBJ2-3, with D unresolved. CDR1 SGHRS and CDR2 YFSETQ come from the germline V gene. The CDR3 is made up of 13 amino acids. The ends were cut back, 1 base at V and 6 bases at J, with 9 bases in the middle. The CDR3 coding sequence is TGCGCCAGCAGCTTGAGTTTCGGGGATACGCAGTATTTT. Translation: CASSLSFGDTQYF. The variable domain in full, with the rest retrieved from reference TRBV5-1 and TRBJ2-3, is KAGVTQTPRYLIKTRGQQVTLSCSPISGHRSVSWYQQTPGQGLQFLFEYFSETQRNKGNFPGRFSGRQFSNSRSEMNVSTLELGDSALYLCASSLSFGDTQYFGPGTRLTVL.

V and J are TRBV5-4 and TRBJ2-5; 12 bases line up with TRBD1. After removal of 3 bases from V and 7 bases from J, the junction contained 7 bases not matched to a gene. The germline CDR1 and CDR2 sequences are SGHNT and YYREEE (reference sequence). The CDR3 is 15 residues long. The CDR3 region is CASSSGTGGSGTQYF. The CDR3, as DNA: TGTGCCAGCAGCTCCGGGACAGGGGGCTCTGGGACCCAGTACTTC.

V and J are TRBV2 and TRBJ1-2; 7 bases fit TRBD1. Germline loops: CDR1 SNHLY, CDR2 FYNNEI. This CDR3 has 12 amino acids. Trimming removed 6 bases from V and 10 bases from J; junction bases left unmatched: 8. CDR3 loop: CASRDGQEVYTF. CDR3 DNA sequence: TGTGCCAGCAGAGATGGACAGGAAGTCTACACCTTC.

The chain employs TRBV5-1 and TRBJ1-3, with D maybe TRBD1 (5 bases). This CDR3 is built from 15 residues. From germline, CDR1 is SGHRS and CDR2 YFSETQ. The V gene lost 0 bases and the J gene lost 0 bases, with 7 bases spanning the gap. This CDR3 is CASSLAGGSGNTIYF. The CDR3 DNA reads as TGCGCCAGCAGCTTGGCGGGGGGCTCTGGAAACACCATATATTTT.

The chain uses TRBV5-1 and TRBJ2-5; D possibly matches TRBD1 or TRBD2 (5 bases each). Trimming took 6 bases from V and 4 from J, leaving 13 bases between them. This CDR3 is 13 amino acids long. Per the germline V gene, CDR1 is SGHRS and CDR2 is YFSETQ. For the CDR3, the DNA is TGCGCCAGCACCAGGGACGTGAGAGAGACCCAGTACTTC. As protein: CASTRDVRETQYF. Looking up the rest from reference TRBV5-1 and TRBJ2-5 gives the full variable domain: KAGVTQTPRYLIKTRGQQVTLSCSPISGHRSVSWYQQTPGQGLQFLFEYFSETQRNKGNFPGRFSGRQFSNSRSEMNVSTLELGDSALYLCASTRDVRETQYFGPGTRLLVL.

This chain connects TRBV4-1 to TRBJ2-7, with D possibly TRBD2 on 5 matching bases. Trimming removed 5 bases from V and 4 bases from J, with 15 bases in between. CDR3 length: 14 amino acids. Germline V CDR1 and CDR2: MGHRA, YSYEKL. CDR3 in DNA: TGCGCCAGCAGCGCCCATACTAGAGTATACGAGCAGTACTTC. As protein: CASSAHTRVYEQYF.

V usage is TRBV28 and J usage is TRBJ1-2; D uncertain. CDR3 length: 14 residues. The V end was cut by 3 bases, the J end by 2 bases, with 10 bases between. Germline CDR1 reads MDHEN; CDR2 reads SYDVKM. CDR3 DNA sequence: TGTGCCAGCAGTTTCGCGGACCGGAACTATGGCTACACCTTC. This codes for CASSFADRNYGYTF.

The rearrangement links TRBV6-1 to TRBJ2-3; TRBD2 agrees at 7 bases. In germline, CDR1 is MNHNS, CDR2 SASEGT. Trimming took 6 bases from V and 1 from J; bases not matched to a gene: 7. The CDR3 is 15 amino acids. CDR3 in amino acids: CASSAGGGRTDTQYF. The CDR3 DNA sequence: TGTGCCAGCAGCGCGGGCGGGGGTCGCACAGATACGCAGTATTTT.

The chain couples TRBV15 to TRBJ2-5; D is perhaps TRBD2 (5 bases). The germline V gene encodes CDR1 LNHNV and CDR2 YYDKDF (reference sequence). V shed 1 base and J shed 1 base, with 10 bases lying between them. The CDR3 totals 15 residues. The CDR3 sequence is CATSRGRGFQETQYF. The CDR3 region has the DNA TGTGCCACCAGCAGAGGAAGAGGGTTCCAAGAGACCCAGTACTTC.

This chain joins TRBV7-3 and TRBJ2-2; the match to TRBD1 covers 7 bases. Germline CDR1 reads SGHTA; CDR2 reads FQGTGA. There are 15 residues in the CDR3. V dropped 5 bases and J dropped 1; count of bases not matched to a gene: 4. The DNA for the CDR3 is TGTGCCAGCAGCGCGACAGGGTGGAACACCGGGGAGCTGTTTTTT. It specifies CASSATGWNTGELFF.

The CDR3 here is CASSSRWVTDTQYF. Here the CDR3 DNA reads TGTGCCAGCAGCAGCCGGTGGGTCACAGATACGCAGTATTTT. The rearrangement links TRBV5-5 to TRBJ2-3; D remains unclear. The CDR3 runs to 14 residues. Deletions cut 4 bases from V and 2 bases from J, with 11 bases between. Germline V gene sequence: CDR1 SGHKS, CDR2 YYEKEE (reference sequence).

This clone counts as medium-sized. J is TRBJ2-1 and V is TRBV7-9; the D is unclear. In germline, CDR1 is SEHNR, CDR2 FQNEAQ (reference sequence). Deletions cut 4 bases from V and 8 bases from J, with 12 bases between. CDR3 length: 13 amino acids. Here the CDR3 reads CASSSKGLDEQFF. Written as DNA, the CDR3 is TGTGCCAGCAGCTCCAAAGGTTTAGATGAGCAGTTCTTC.

The chain links TRBV19 to TRBJ1-5; 7 bases are shared with TRBD1. This CDR3 is built from 15 residues. J gave up 8 bases and V 0 bases, and 7 bases lay outside the gene matches. Germline CDR1 reads LNHDA; CDR2 reads SQIVND (reference sequence). The CDR3 is CASSIDQGEFEPQHF. CDR3 nucleotide sequence: TGTGCCAGTAGTATAGATCAGGGGGAATTCGAGCCCCAGCATTTT.